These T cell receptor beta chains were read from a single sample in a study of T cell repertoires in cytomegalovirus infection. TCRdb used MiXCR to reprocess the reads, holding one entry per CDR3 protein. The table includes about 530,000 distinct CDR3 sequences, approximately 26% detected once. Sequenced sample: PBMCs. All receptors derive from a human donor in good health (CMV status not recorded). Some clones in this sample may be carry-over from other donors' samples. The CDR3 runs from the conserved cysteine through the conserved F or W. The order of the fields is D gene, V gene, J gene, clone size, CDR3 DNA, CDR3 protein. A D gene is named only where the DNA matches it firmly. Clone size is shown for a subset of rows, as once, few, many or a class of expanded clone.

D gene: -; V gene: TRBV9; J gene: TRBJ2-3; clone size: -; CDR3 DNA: TGTGCCAGCAGCGTAGCTGCACGGGACCCCTTGAATACGCAGTATTTT; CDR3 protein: CASSVAARDPLNTQYF
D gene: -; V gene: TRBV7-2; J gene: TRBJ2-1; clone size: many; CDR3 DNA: TGTGCCAGCGGCAGCGGTCTGCGGAATGAGCAGTTCTTC; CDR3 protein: CASGSGLRNEQFF
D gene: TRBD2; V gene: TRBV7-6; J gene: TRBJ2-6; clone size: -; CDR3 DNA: TGTGCCAGCAGCTTAGAGGCTAGCGGGAGAGGTCCTGGGGCCAACGTCCTGACTTTC; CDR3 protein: CASSLEASGRGPGANVLTF
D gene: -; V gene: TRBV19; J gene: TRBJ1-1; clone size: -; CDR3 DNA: TGTGCCAGTATTGGGAGTATCGAAGCTTTCTTT; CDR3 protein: CASIGSIEAFF
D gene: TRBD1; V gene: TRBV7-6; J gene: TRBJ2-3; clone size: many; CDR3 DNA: TGTGCCAGCAGCTTAGACAGGGGGTATCAGGATACGCAGTATTTT; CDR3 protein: CASSLDRGYQDTQYF
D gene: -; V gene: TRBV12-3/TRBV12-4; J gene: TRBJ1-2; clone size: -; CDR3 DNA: TGTGCCAGCAGTTTAGAGGCAGGGAGCGGGGGGAAGGAGGGCTACACCTTC; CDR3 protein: CASSLEAGSGGKEGYTF
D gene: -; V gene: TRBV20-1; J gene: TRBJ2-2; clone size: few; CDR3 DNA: TGCAGTGCTAGACGCGTTGACACCGGGGAGCTGTTTTTT; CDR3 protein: CSARRVDTGELFF
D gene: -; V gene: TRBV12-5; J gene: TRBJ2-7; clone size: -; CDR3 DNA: TGTGCTAGTGGTTTGGACAGTTCCTACGAGCAGTACTTC; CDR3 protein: CASGLDSSYEQYF
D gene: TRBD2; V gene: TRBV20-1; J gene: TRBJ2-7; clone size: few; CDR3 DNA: TGCAGTGCTAGAGATCCCAAGCGGGAGGGAATCTACGAGCAGTACTTC; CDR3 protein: CSARDPKREGIYEQYF
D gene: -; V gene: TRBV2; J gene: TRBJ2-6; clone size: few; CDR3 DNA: TGTGCCAGCAAGCCGGGGATCTCTGGGGCCAACGTCCTGACTTTC; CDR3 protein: CASKPGISGANVLTF
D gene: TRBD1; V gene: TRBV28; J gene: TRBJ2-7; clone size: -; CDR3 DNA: TGTGCCAGCAGTTTAGAGGGGGCGAAGACTTACGTCACGGAGCAGTACTTC; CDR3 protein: CASSLEGAKTYVTEQYF
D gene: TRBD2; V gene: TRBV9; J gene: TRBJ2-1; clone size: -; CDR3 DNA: TGTGCCAGCAGCGTAACCAGCGGGAGTGGCTATGAGCAGTTCTTC; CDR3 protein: CASSVTSGSGYEQFF
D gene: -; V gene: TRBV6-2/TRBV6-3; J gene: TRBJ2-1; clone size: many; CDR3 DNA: TGTGCCAGCAGCACCGCGCTCCAGAACAATGAGCAGTTCTTC; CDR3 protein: CASSTALQNNEQFF
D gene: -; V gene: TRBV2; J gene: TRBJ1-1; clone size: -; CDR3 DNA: TGTGCCAGCAAAATCGATCTGAACACTGAAGCTTTCTTT; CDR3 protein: CASKIDLNTEAFF
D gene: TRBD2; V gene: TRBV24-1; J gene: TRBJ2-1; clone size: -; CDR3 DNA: TGTGCCACCAGTGAGGGCGGGACTAGCGGGAGTTATGAGCAGTTCTTC; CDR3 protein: CATSEGGTSGSYEQFF
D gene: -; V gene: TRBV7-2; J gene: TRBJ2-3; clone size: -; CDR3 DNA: TGTGCCAGCAGCTTATGGACAAGCCCAGATACGCAGTATTTT; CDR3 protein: CASSLWTSPDTQYF
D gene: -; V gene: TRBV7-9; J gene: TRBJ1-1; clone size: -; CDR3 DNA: TGTGCCAGCACCCCGGGACATAAGTATGCTTTCTTT; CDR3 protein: CASTPGHKYAFF
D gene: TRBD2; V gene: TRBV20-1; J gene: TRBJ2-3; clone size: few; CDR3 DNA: TGCAGTGCCGCCCTCTTACCGACTAGCGGGAGTGGAGATACGCAGTATTTT; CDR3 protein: CSAALLPTSGSGDTQYF
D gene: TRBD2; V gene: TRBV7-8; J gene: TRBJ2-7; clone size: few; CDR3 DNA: TGTGCCAGCAGCTTAAATTGGGCTAGCGGGAGTAAAAATCAGAACGAGCAGTACTTC; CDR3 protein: CASSLNWASGSKNQNEQYF
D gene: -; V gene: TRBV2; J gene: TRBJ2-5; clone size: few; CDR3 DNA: TGTGCCAGCATGCCCCTCCCCCAAGAGACCCAGTACTTC; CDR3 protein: CASMPLPQETQYF
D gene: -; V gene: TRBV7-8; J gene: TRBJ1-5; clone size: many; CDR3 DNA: TGTGCCAGCAGCTTAGCCCTAATGACACCATATAGCAATCAGCCCCAGCATTTT; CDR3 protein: CASSLALMTPYSNQPQHF
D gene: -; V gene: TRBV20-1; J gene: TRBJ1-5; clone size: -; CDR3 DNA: TGCAGTGCTAGAGTTGCACAGACCGATCAGCCCCAGCATTTT; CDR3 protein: CSARVAQTDQPQHF
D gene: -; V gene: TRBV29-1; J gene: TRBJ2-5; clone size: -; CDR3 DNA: TGCAGCGTTGGTTTGAAGGGGCTGGAGACCCAGTACTTC; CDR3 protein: CSVGLKGLETQYF
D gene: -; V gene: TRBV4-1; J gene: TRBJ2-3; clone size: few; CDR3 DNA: TGCGCCAGCAGCCAAGAGGGCCCTCGGGGCACAGATACGCAGTATTTT; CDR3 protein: CASSQEGPRGTDTQYF
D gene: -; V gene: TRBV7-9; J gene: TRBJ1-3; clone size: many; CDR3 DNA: TGTGCCAGCAGCCCCCGGGGCTCTGGAAACACCATATATTTT; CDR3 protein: CASSPRGSGNTIYF
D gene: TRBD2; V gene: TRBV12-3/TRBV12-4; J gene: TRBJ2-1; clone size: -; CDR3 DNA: TGTGCCAGCAGTTTAGCCCCCCGAAGACTAGCGGGAGGGAATGAGCAGTTCTTC; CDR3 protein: CASSLAPRRLAGGNEQFF
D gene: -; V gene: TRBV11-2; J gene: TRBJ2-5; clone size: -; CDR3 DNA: TGTGCCAGCAGCCCCAGGGACACCGCCCGGGAGACCCAGTACTTC; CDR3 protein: CASSPRDTARETQYF
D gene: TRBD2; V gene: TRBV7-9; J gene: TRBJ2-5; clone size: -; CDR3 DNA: TGTGCCAGCAGCCGAGGGACTAGCGACCAAGAGACCCAGTACTTC; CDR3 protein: CASSRGTSDQETQYF
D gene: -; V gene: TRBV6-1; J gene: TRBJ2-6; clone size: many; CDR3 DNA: TGTGCCAGCAGGATCGGCTCTGGGGCCAACGTCCTGACTTTC; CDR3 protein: CASRIGSGANVLTF
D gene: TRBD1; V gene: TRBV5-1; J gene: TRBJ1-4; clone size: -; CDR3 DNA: TGCGCCAGCAGTCTACGACAGGGAGGTATTGAAAAACTGTTTTTT; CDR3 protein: CASSLRQGGIEKLFF
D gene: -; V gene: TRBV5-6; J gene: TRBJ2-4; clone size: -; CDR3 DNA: TGTGCCAGCAGCTTCTGGCAGGGTTCCTCTATAGCCAAAAACATTCAGTACTTC; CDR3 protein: CASSFWQGSSIAKNIQYF
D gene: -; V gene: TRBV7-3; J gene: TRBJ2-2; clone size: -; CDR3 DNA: TGTGCCAGCAGCTTAATGGGGGATACCGGGGAGCTGTTTTTT; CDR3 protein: CASSLMGDTGELFF
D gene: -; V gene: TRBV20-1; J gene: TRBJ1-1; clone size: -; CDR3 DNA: TGCAGTGCCCTGGCAGGGGCGAACACTGAAGCTTTCTTT; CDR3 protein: CSALAGANTEAFF
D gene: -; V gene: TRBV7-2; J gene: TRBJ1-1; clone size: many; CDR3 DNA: TGTGCCAGCACATCCATGACCACTGAAGCTTTCTTT; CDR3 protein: CASTSMTTEAFF
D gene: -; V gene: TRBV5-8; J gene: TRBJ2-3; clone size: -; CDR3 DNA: TGTGCCAGCAGCGCCTCGTGGACTTCTGGTACGCAGTATTTT; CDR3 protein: CASSASWTSGTQYF
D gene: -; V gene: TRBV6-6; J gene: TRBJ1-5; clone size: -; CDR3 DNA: TGTGCCAGCAGTTACTTCCCGGACAAGCCAGCCATCCATCAGCCCCAGCATTTT; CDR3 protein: CASSYFPDKPAIHQPQHF
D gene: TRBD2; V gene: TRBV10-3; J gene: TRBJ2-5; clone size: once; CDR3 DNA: TGTGCCATCAGTGGAGCGGGAGCTGGAGAGACCCAGTACTTC; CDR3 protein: CAISGAGAGETQYF
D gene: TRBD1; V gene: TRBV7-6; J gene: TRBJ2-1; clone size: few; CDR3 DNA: TGTGCCAGCAGCTTAGGGGGGACAGGGATCAATGAGCAGTTCTTC; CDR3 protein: CASSLGGTGINEQFF
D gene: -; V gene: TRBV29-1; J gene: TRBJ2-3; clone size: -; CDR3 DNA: TGCAGCGTTTCGGGACGGTCAGATACGCAGTATTTT; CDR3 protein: CSVSGRSDTQYF
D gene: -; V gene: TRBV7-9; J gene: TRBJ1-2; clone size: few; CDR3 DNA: TGTGCCAGCAGCCCACAGGGAGGGATTCATGGCTACACCTTC; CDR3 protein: CASSPQGGIHGYTF
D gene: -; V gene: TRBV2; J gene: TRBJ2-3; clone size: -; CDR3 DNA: TGTGCCAGCAGCCCAGGGGCGGATCGCACAGATACGCAGTATTTT; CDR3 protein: CASSPGADRTDTQYF
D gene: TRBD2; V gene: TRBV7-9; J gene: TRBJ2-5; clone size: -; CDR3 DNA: TGTGCCAGCAGGGGGAGACTAGCGGGAGGCGGGGAGACCCAGTACTTC; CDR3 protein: CASRGRLAGGGETQYF
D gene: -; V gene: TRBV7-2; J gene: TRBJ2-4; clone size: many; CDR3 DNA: TGTGCCAGCAGCTTATTCCCCGGGGGCGGCGGAAACATTCAGTACTTC; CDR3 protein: CASSLFPGGGGNIQYF
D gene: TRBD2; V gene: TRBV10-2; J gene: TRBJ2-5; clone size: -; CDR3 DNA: TGCGCCAGCAGCCGACTAGCGGGAGGGCCGGGTCAAGAGACCCAGTACTTC; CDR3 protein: CASSRLAGGPGQETQYF
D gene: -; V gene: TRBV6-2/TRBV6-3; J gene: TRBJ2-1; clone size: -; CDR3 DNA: TGTGCCAGCAGTTCCCGAGACTTCGGAGAGCAGTTCTTC; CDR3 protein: CASSSRDFGEQFF
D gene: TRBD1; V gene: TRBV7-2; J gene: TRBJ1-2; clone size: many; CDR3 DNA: TGTGCCAGCAACCAGGGGGCCGACTATGGCTACACCTTC; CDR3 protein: CASNQGADYGYTF
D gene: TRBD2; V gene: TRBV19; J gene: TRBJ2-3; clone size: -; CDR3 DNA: TGTGCCAGTAGTATACTAGCGGGAGGCCTCCCAGATACGCAGTATTTT; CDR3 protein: CASSILAGGLPDTQYF
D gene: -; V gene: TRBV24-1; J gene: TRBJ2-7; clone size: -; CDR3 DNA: TGTGCCACCAGTGATTTGAACCTCGAGCTGTACTTC; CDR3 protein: CATSDLNLELYF
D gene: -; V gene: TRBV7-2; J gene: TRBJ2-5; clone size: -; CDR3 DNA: TGTGCCAGCAGCTTAGAACCCGGGGGCGGGGAGACCCAGTACTTC; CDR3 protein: CASSLEPGGGETQYF